Below, one TCR beta chain is given with its context. The entry originates in a study of TIL therapy for anti-PD-1-resistant metastatic lung cancer. At the level of the study: Tumors had a median PD-L1 proportion score of approximately 6.4%.

This CDR3 has 13 amino acids. Germline CDR1 and CDR2: MDHEN and SYDVKM. Deletions cut 5 bases from V and 9 bases from J, with 14 bases between. The immunoSEQ assay was v3. The table came from immunoSEQ multiplex PCR; TCRdb's copy has only in-frame clones and leaves some out. The sample lists approximately 87,000 clones, about three fifths seen once, with about 10% in the top ten. Regarding time point: pre-treatment sample, taken before nivolumab and TIL therapy. Pleural nodules or supraclavicular lymph nodes made up most of the excised metastases sampled. The material was tumor tissue, obtained at baseline. The V gene is TRBV28, the J gene TRBJ2-1; D is possibly TRBD1 (5 bases). The sequence was collected from a person between 25 and 80 years old with non-small cell lung cancer. The CDR3 protein is CASSPGWFGEQFF. The CDR3 DNA sequence: TGTGCCAGCAGTCCAGGGTGGTTTGGTGAGCAGTTCTTC.